The clone carrying this T cell receptor beta chain came up a few times. Germline lookup yields CDR1 LNHNV and CDR2 YYDKDF (reference sequence). The CDR3 is 14 residues long. V lost 5 bases and J 4 bases, leaving 14 bases between the germline ends. This entry is derived from a study of T and B cells in COVID-19 patients. BIOMED2 TRB-A/B primer pools were used in multiplex TRB PCR. A single record per CDR3 protein comes from TCRdb applying MiXCR to the multiplex PCR reads. The repertoire has about 3,500 distinct CDR3 sequences, roughly 28% of them found once; the top ten carry around 64%. Each TRB amplification used roughly 240-550 ng of genomic DNA from blood.

The chain carries TRBV15 and TRBJ1-2; D not resolved. This clonotype was sampled from a human donor with active COVID-19. The donor label of this sample is uncertain. What was sequenced was blood. In DNA, the CDR3 is TGTGCCACCAGCGAGCCCGGATTCACCTATGGCTACACCTTC. Amino acids: CATSEPGFTYGYTF.